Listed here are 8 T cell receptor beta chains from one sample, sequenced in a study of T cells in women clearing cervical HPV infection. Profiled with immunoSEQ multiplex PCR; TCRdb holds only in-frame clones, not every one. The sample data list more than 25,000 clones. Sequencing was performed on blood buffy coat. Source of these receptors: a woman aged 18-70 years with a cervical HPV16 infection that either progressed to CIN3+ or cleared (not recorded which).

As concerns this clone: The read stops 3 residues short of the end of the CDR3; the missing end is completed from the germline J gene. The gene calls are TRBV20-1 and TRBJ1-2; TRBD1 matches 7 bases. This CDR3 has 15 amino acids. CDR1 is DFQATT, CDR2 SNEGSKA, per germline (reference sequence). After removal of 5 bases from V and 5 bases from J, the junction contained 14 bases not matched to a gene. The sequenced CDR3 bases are TGCAGTGCTGGACACAACAGGGGCCCCCCGTATGGC. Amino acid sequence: CSAGHNRGPPYG. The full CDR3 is CSAGHNRGPPYGYTF.

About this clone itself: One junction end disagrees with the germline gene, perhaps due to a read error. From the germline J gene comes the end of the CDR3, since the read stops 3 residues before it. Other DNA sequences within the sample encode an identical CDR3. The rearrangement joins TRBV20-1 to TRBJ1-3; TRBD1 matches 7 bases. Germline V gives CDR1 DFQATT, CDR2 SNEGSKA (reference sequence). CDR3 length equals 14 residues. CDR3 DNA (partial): TGCAGTGCTAGAGGGAGGACAGGCGGAAACACA. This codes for CSARGRTGGNT. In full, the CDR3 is CSARGRTGGNTIYF.

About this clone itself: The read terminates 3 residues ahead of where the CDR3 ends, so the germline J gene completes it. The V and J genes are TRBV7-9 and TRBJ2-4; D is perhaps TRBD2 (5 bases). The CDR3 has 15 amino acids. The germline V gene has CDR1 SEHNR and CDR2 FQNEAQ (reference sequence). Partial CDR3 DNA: TGTGCCAGCAGCTTAGGGACTGACCTGGGCTATGGT. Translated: CASSLGTDLGYG. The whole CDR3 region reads CASSLGTDLGYGQYF.

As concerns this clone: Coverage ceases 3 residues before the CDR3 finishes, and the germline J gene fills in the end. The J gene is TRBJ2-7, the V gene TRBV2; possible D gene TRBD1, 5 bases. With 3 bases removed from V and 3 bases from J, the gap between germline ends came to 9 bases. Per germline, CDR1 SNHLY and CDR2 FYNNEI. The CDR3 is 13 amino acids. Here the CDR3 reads CASSERQNYEQYF. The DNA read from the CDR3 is TGTGCCAGCAGTGAGCGACAGAACTACGAG.

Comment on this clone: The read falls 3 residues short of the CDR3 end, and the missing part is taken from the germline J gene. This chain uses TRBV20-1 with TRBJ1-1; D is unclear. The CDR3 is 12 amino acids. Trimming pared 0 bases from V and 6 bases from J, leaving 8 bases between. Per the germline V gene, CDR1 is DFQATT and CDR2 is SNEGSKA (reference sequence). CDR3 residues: CSARDEHSEAFF. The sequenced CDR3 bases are TGCAGTGCTAGAGATGAGCACTCTGAA.

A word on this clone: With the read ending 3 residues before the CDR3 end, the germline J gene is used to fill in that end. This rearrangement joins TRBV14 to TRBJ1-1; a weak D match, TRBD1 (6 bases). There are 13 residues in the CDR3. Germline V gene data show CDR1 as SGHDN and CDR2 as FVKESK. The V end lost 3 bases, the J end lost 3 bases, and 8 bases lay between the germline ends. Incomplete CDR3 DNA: TGTGCCAGCAGCCAGGGGGCTTACACTGAA. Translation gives CASSQGAYTE. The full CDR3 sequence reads CASSQGAYTEAFF.

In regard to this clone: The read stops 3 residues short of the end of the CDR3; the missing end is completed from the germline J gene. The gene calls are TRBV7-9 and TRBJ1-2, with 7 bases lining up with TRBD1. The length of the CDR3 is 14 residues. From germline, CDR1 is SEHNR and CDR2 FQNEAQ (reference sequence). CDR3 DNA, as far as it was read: TGTGCCAGCAGCCGGTGGGACAGCGCCTACGAC. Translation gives CASSRWDSAYD. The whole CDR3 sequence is CASSRWDSAYDYTF.

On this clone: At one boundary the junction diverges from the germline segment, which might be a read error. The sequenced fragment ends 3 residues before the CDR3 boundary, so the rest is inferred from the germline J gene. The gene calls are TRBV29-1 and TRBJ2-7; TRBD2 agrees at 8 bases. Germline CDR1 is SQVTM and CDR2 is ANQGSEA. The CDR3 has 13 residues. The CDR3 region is CSIEFTAGGEQYF. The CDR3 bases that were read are TGCAGCATTGAATTTACGGCGGGGGGCGAG.